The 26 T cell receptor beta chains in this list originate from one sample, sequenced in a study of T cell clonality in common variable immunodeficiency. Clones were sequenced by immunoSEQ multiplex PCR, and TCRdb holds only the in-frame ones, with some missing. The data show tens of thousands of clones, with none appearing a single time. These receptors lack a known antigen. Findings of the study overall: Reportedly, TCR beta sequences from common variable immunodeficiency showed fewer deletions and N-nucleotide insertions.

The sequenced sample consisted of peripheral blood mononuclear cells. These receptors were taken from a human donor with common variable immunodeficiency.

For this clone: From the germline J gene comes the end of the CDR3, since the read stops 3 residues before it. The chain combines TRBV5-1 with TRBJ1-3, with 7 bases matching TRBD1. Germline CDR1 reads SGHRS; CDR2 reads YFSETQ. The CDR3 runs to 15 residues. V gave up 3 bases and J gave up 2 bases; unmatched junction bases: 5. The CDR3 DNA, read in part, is TGCGCCAGCAGCTGGGGGGACAGTGCTGGAAACACC. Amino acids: CASSWGDSAGNT. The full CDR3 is CASSWGDSAGNTIYF.

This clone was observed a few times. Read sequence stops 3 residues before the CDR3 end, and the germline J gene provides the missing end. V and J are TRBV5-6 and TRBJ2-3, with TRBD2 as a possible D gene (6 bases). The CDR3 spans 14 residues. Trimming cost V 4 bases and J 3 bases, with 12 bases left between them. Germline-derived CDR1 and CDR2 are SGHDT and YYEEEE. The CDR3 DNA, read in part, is TGTGCCAGCAGCGGGACTGAGGGAACAGATACG. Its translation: CASSGTEGTDT. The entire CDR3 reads CASSGTEGTDTQYF. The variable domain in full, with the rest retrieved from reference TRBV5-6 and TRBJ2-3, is DAGVTQSPTHLIKTRGQQVTLRCSPKSGHDTVSWYQQALGQGPQFIFQYYEEEERQRGNFPDRFSGHQFPNYSSELNVNALLLGDSALYLCASSGTEGTDTQYFGPGTRLTVL.

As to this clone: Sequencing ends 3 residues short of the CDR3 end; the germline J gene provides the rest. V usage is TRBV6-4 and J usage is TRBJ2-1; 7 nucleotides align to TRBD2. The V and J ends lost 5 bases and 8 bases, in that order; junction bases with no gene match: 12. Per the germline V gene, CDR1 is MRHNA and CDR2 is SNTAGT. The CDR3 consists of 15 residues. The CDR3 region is CASSTSGTTGDEQFF. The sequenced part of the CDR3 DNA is TGTGCCAGCAGTACCTCCGGGACTACTGGCGATGAG.

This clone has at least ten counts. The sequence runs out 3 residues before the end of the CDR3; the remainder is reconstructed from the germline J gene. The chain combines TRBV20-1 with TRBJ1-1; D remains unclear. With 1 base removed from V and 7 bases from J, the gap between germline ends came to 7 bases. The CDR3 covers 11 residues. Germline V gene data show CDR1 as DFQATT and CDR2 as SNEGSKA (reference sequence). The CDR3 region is CSARGGLEAFF. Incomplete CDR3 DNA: TGCAGTGCTAGAGGAGGTCTTGAA.

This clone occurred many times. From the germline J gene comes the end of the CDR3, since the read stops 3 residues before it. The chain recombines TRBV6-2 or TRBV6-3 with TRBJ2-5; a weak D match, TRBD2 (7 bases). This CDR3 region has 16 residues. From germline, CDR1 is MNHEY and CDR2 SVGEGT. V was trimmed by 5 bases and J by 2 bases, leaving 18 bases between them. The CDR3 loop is CASSRRTGGGQETQYF. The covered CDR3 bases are TGTGCCAGCAGTCGCCGCACGGGGGGCGGACAAGAGACC.

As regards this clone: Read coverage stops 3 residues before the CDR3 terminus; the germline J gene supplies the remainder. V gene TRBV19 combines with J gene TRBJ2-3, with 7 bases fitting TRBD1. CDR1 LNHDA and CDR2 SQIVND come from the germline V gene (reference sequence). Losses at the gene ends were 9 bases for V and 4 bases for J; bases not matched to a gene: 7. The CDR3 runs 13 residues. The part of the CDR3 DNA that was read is TGTGCCAGGGCTGGGACAGTTCCAGATACG. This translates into CARAGTVPDT. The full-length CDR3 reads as CARAGTVPDTQYF.

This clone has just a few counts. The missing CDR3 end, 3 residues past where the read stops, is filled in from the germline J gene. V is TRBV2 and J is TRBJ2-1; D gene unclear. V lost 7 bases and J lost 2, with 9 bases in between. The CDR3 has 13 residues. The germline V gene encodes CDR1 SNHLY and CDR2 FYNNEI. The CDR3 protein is CASKRFTYNEQFF. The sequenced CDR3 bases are TGTGCCAGCAAAAGGTTTACCTACAATGAG.

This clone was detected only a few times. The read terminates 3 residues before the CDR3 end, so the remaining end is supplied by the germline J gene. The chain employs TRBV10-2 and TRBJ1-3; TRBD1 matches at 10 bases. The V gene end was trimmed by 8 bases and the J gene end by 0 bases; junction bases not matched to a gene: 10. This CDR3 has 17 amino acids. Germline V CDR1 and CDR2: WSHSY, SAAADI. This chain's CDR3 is CASGGQGKGSSGNTIYF. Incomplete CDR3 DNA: TGCGCCAGCGGGGGACAGGGGAAGGGGTCCTCTGGAAACACC.

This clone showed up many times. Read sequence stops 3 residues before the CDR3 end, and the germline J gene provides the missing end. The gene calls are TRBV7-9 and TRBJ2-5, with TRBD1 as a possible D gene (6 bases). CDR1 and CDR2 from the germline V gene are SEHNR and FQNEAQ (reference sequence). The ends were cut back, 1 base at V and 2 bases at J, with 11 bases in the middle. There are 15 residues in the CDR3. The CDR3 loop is CASSLDGQTQETQYF. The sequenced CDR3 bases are TGTGCCAGCAGCTTAGACGGACAGACTCAAGAGACC.

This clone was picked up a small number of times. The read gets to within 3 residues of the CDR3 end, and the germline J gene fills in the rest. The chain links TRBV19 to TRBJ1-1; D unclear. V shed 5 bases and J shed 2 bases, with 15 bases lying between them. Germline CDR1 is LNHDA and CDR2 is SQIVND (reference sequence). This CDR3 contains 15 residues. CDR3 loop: CASSFNSYSNTEAFF. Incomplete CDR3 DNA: TGTGCCAGTAGTTTCAACAGCTATTCTAACACTGAA. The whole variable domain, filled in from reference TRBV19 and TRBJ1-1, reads DGGITQSPKYLFRKEGQNVTLSCEQNLNHDAMYWYRQDPGQGLRLIYYSQIVNDFQKGDIAEGYSVSREKKESFPLTVTSAQKNPTAFYLCASSFNSYSNTEAFFGQGTRLTVV.

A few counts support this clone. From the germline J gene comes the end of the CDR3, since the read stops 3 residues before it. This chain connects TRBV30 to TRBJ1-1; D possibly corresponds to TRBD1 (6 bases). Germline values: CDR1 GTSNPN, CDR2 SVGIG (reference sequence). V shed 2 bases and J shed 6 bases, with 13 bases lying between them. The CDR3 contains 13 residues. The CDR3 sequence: CAWSLTGRAEAFF. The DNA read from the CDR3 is TGTGCCTGGAGTTTAACAGGGCGCGCTGAA.

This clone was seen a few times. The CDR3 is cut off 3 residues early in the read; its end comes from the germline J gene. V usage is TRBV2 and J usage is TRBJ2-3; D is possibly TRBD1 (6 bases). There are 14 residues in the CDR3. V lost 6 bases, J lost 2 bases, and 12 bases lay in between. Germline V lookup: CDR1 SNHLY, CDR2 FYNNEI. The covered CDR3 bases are TGTGCCAGCAGATGGGACATTATCACAGATACG. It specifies CASRWDIITDT. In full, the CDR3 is CASRWDIITDTQYF. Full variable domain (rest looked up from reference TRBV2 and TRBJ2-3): EPEVTQTPSHQVTQMGQEVILRCVPISNHLYFYWYRQILGQKVEFLVSFYNNEISEKSEIFDDQFSVERPDGSNFTLKIRSTKLEDSAMYFCASRWDIITDTQYFGPGTRLTVL.

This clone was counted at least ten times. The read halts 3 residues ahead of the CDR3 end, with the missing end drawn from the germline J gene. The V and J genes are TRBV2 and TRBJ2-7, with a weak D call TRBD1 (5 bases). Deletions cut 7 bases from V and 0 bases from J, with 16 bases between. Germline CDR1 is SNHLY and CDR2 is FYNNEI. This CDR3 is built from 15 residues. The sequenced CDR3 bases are TGTGCCAGCATTCCAGACAGAACTTACTCCTACGAG. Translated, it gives CASIPDRTYSYE. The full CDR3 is CASIPDRTYSYEQYF.

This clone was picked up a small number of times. The CDR3 sequence is CSATGAYSNQPQHF. CDR3 bases read: TGCAGTGCTACAGGGGCCTATAGCAATCAGCCC. This chain connects TRBV20-1 to TRBJ1-5; tentatively, D is TRBD1 (6 bases). The sequence runs out 3 residues before the end of the CDR3; the remainder is reconstructed from the germline J gene. Per the germline V gene, CDR1 is DFQATT and CDR2 is SNEGSKA (reference sequence). The CDR3 runs 14 residues. Trimming shortened V by 4 bases and J by 0 bases, and 10 bases separated the two germline ends.

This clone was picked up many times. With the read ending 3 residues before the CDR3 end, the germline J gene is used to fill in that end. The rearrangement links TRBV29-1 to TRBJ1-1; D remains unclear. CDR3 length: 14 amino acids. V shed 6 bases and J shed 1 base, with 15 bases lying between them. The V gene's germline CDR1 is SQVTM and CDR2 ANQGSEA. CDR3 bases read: TGCAGCGTCTCCCTCTCACAACCGAACACTGAA. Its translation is CSVSLSQPNTE. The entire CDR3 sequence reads CSVSLSQPNTEAFF.

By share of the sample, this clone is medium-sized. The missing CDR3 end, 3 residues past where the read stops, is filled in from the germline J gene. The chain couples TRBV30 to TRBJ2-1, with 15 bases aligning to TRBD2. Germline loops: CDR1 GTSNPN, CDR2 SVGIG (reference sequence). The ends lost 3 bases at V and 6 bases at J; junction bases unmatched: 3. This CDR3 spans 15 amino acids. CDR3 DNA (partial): TGTGCCTGGAGCGCGGGACTAGCGGGGGGCAATGAG. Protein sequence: CAWSAGLAGGNE. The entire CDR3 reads CAWSAGLAGGNEQFF.

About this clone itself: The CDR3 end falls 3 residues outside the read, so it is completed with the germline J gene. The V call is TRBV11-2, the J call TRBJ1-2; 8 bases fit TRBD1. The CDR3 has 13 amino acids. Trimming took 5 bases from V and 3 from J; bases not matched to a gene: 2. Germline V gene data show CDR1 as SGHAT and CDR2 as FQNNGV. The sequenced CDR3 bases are TGTGCCAGCAGCCCGGACAGGGACTATGGC. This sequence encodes CASSPDRDYG. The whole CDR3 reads CASSPDRDYGYTF. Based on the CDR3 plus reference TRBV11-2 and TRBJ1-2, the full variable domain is EAGVAQSPRYKIIEKRQSVAFWCNPISGHATLYWYQQILGQGPKLLIQFQNNGVVDDSQLPKDRFSAERLKGVDSTLKIQPAKLEDSAVYLCASSPDRDYGYTFGSGTRLTVV.

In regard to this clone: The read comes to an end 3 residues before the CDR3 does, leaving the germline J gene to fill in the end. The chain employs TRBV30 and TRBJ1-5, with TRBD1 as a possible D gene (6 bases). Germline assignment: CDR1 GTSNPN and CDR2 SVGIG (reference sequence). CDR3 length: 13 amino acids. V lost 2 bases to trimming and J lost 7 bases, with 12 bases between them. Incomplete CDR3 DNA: TGTGCCTGGAGTCGTGGGGGCGGGCAGCCC. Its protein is CAWSRGGGQP. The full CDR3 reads CAWSRGGGQPQHF.

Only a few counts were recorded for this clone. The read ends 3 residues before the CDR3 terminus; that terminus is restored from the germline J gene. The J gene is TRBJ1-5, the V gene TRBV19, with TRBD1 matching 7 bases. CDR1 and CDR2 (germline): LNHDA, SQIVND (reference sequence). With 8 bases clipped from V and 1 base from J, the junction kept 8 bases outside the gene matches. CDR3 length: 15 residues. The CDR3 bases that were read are TGTGCCAGTCTAATGTCACAGGGGAGCAATCAGCCC. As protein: CASLMSQGSNQP. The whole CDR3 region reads CASLMSQGSNQPQHF.

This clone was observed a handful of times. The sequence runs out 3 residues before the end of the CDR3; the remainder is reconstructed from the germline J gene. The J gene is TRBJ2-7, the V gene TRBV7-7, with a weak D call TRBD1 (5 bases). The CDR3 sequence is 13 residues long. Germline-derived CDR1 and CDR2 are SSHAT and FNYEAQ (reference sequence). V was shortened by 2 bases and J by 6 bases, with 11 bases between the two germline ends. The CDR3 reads CASSLKADSEQYF. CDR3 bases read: TGTGCCAGCAGCTTAAAGGCAGACAGCGAG.

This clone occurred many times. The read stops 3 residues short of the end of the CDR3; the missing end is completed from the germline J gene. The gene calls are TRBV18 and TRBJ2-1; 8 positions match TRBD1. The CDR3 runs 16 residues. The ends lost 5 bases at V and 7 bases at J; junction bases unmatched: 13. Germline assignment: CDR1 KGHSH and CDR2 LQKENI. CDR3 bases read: TGTGCCAGCTCAGGCTCTGGACAGGGACTTGAAAATGAG. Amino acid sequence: CASSGSGQGLENE. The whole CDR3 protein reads CASSGSGQGLENEQFF.

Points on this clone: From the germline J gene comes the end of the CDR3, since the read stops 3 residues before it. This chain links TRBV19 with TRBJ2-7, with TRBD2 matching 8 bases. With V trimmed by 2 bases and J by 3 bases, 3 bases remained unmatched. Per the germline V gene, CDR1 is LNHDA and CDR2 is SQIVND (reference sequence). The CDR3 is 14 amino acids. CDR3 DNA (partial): TGTGCCAGTAGTATACGGGGGGGCGACTACGAG. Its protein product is CASSIRGGDYE. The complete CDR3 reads CASSIRGGDYEQYF.

CDR3 loop: CASSYRGQGRLTGELFF. The CDR3 DNA, read in part, is TGTGCCAGCAGTTACCGCGGACAGGGAAGGCTGACCGGGGAG. The genes are TRBV6-2 or TRBV6-3 and TRBJ2-2; 8 nucleotides match TRBD1. Sequencing ends 3 residues short of the CDR3 end; the germline J gene provides the rest. CDR1 and CDR2 from the germline V gene are MNHEY and SVGEGT. V shed 2 bases and J 5 bases; nucleotides not matched to a gene: 10. The CDR3 totals 17 residues.

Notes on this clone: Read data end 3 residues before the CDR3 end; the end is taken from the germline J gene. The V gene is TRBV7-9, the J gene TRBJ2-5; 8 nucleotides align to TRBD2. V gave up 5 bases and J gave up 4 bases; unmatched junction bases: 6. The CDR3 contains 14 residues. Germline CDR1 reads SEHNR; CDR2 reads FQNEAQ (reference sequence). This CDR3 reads CASSPGGLGETQYF. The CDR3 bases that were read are TGTGCCAGCAGCCCGGGGGGACTAGGAGAGACC.

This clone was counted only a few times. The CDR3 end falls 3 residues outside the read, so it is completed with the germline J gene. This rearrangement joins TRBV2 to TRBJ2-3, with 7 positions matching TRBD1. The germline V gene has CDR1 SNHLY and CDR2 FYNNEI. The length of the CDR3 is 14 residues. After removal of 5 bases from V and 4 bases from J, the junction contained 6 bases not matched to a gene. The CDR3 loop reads CASSLQGYADTQYF. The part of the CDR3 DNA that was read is TGTGCCAGCAGTTTACAGGGGTACGCAGATACG.

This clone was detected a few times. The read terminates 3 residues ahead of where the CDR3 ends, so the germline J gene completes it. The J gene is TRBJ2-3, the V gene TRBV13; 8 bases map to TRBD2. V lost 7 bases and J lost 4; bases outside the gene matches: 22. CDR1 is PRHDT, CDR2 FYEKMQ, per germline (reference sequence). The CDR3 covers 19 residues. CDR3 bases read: TGTGCCAGCACCCAAAGAGAACCCCCGGGGGGGCCGAGGGCAGATACG. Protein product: CASTQREPPGGPRADT. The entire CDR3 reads CASTQREPPGGPRADTQYF.